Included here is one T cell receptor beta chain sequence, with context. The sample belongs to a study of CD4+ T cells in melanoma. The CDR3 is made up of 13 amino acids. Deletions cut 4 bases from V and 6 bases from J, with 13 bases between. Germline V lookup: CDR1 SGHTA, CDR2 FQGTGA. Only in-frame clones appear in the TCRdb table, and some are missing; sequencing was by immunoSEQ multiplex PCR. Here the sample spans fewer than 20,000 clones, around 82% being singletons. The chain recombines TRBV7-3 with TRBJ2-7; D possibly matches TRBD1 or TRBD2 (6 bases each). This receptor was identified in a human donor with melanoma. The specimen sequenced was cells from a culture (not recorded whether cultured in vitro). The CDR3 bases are TGTGCCAGCAGCTCGATCAGGGGAGGCGAGCAGTACTTC. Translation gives CASSSIRGGEQYF.